The 3 T cell receptor beta chains below were found in one sample sequenced in a study of blood T cell repertoires in COVID-19 (dated by TCRdb to 2018 to 2020). The library relied on the immunoSEQ multiplex PCR assay. Sourced from immuneACCESS, this table was stored by TCRdb with only in-frame sequences that have V and J called. A share of the clones is absent; for the studies checked, an unresolved V gene accounts for under half, and the remainder has no known explanation. The sample yields 190,000 or so clones; around 95% were counted once. 0.76% of the sample lies in the top ten. Sequenced: peripheral blood. The receptors derive from a man aged 25-45 years with COVID-19, enrolled during active disease.

The chain employs TRBV5-1 and TRBJ1-1, with 8 bases matching TRBD1. In germline, CDR1 is SGHRS, CDR2 YFSETQ. With V trimmed by 4 bases and J by 5 bases, 13 bases remained unmatched. The CDR3 is 16 amino acids. The CDR3 loop is CASSLDGQGILTEAFF. In nucleotides, the CDR3 is TGCGCCAGCAGCCTGGACGGACAGGGAATATTGACTGAAGCTTTCTTT.

J is TRBJ1-6 and V is TRBV6-5, with a weak D call TRBD1 (6 bases). Trimming removed 7 bases from V and 7 bases from J, with 11 bases in between. CDR3 length: 13 residues. From germline, CDR1 is MNHEY and CDR2 SVGAGI. The CDR3 DNA reads TGTGCCAGCAAAAAGGGGGGGAATTCACCCCTCCACTTT. As protein: CASKKGGNSPLHF.

This chain links TRBV3-1 (or the pseudogene TRBV3-2) with TRBJ1-6; 7 positions agree with TRBD1. The germline CDR1 and CDR2 sequences are LGHDT and YNNKEL (reference sequence). The V and J ends lost 6 bases and 10 bases, in that order; junction bases with no gene match: 9. The CDR3 sequence is 14 residues long. The CDR3 region is CASSPSTGESPLHF. The CDR3 nucleotides are TGTGCCAGCAGTCCTTCTACAGGGGAGTCACCCCTCCACTTT.